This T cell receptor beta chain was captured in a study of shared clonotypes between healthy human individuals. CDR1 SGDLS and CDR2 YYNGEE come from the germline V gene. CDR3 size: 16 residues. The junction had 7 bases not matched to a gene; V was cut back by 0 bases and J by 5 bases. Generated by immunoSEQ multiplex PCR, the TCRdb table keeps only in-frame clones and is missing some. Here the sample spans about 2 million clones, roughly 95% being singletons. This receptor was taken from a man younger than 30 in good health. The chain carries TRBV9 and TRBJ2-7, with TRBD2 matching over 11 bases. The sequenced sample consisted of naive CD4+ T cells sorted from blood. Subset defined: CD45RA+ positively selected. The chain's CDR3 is CASSVDTSGGLDEQYF. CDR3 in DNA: TGTGCCAGCAGCGTAGACACTAGCGGGGGCCTTGACGAGCAGTACTTC. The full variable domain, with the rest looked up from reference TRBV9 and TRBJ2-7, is DSGVTQTPKHLITATGQRVTLRCSPRSGDLSVYWYQQSLDQGLQFLIQYYNGEERAKGNILERFSAQQFPDLHSELNLSSLELGDSALYFCASSVDTSGGLDEQYFGPGTRLTVT.